The 14 T cell receptor beta chains below all came from one sample that was sequenced in a study of blood T cell repertoires in COVID-19. Some clones are missing from TCRdb's copy, which holds only in-frame ones; the method was immunoSEQ multiplex PCR. The sample carries approximately 120,000 clones, more than 70% recorded once. The specimen was peripheral blood. These receptors all stem from a human donor in a cohort sampled during active COVID-19.

This chain uses TRBV27 with TRBJ2-7; D perhaps matches TRBD1 (6 bases). V was clipped by 6 bases and J by 5 bases, with 20 bases between them. This CDR3 is 15 amino acids long. Germline CDR1 and CDR2: MNHEY and SMNVEV (reference sequence). CDR3 sequence reads: CASSPTGRGPDEQYF. CDR3 in DNA: TGTGCCAGCAGCCCAACGGGCAGGGGTCCCGACGAGCAGTACTTC.

This clone has a single count. The V and J genes are TRBV4-1 and TRBJ2-1, with D perhaps TRBD2 (6 bases). Germline V gives CDR1 MGHRA, CDR2 YSYEKL. The CDR3 runs 16 residues. V lost 0 bases and J lost 13, with 22 bases in between. DNA of the CDR3: TGCGCCAGCAGCCAAGAGAGGCTTTCTAGCGCCCCGTTTCAGTTCTTC. Translated, it gives CASSQERLSSAPFQFF.

The rearrangement joins TRBV2 to TRBJ2-7, with D perhaps matching TRBD1 (6 bases). Deletions cut 4 bases from V and 2 bases from J, with 12 bases between. The length of the CDR3 is 14 residues. Germline V gives CDR1 SNHLY, CDR2 FYNNEI. The CDR3 here is CASSAGVPPYEQYF. CDR3 DNA sequence: TGTGCCAGCAGTGCAGGGGTTCCTCCCTACGAGCAGTACTTC.

The chain couples TRBV9 to TRBJ1-2; 7 bases are a match to TRBD1. Per germline, CDR1 SGDLS and CDR2 YYNGEE. V shed 2 bases and J 1 base; nucleotides not matched to a gene: 8. The CDR3 length is 16 residues. DNA of the CDR3: TGTGCCAGCAGCGTGAAGGGGGCGGCCCTTAACTATGGCTACACCTTC. It specifies CASSVKGAALNYGYTF.

This clone is a singleton in its sample. The CDR3 spells CSASAAGGSEQYF. CDR3 nucleotide sequence: TGCAGTGCTAGTGCAGCGGGGGGCTCCGAGCAGTACTTC. This chain links TRBV20-1 with TRBJ2-7, with TRBD2 matching 9 bases. The CDR3 contains 13 residues. V gave up 3 bases and J gave up 6 bases; unmatched junction bases: 6. Germline V lookup: CDR1 DFQATT, CDR2 SNEGSKA (reference sequence).

This chain links TRBV11-1 with TRBJ2-3, with D possibly matching TRBD1 (5 bases). Germline lookup yields CDR1 SGHAT and CDR2 FQDESV (reference sequence). V was trimmed by 2 bases and J by 7 bases, leaving 13 bases between them. The CDR3 length is 14 residues. The CDR3 DNA follows: TGTGCCAGCAGCTTAAGGGGTAAAGAGAATACGCAGTATTTT. It is translated as CASSLRGKENTQYF.

The chain joins TRBV3-1 (or the pseudogene TRBV3-2) to TRBJ1-2; a possible D gene is TRBD1 (6 bases). V gave up 2 bases and J gave up 4 bases, with 11 bases separating them. Per the germline V gene, CDR1 is LGHDT and CDR2 is YNNKEL (reference sequence). This CDR3 is built from 14 residues. The CDR3, as DNA: TGTGCCAGCAGCCAACAGGGGCGGATCTATGGCTACACCTTC. Its translation: CASSQQGRIYGYTF.

This sequence joins TRBV27 and TRBJ2-2; 15 nucleotides align to TRBD2. Germline CDR1 and CDR2: MNHEY and SMNVEV (reference sequence). The V and J ends lost 5 bases and 5 bases, in that order; junction bases with no gene match: 9. CDR3 length equals 18 residues. The CDR3, as DNA: TGTGCCAGCAGTCTTGGACTAGCGGGAGGGCCCCGGACCGGGGAGCTGTTTTTT. It codes for CASSLGLAGGPRTGELFF.

This clone occurred once. The chain is built from TRBV11-2 and TRBJ2-7; D is uncertain. The germline V gene has CDR1 SGHAT and CDR2 FQNNGV. This CDR3 contains 14 residues. With 1 base removed from V and 0 bases from J, the gap between germline ends came to 7 bases. The CDR3 coding sequence is TGTGCCAGCAGCTTAGTCTTGAGCTCCTACGAGCAGTACTTC. Translated: CASSLVLSSYEQYF.

The chain recombines TRBV13 with TRBJ2-1; 13 bases fit TRBD2. Germline V gene lookup returns CDR1 PRHDT and CDR2 FYEKMQ (reference sequence). V shed 5 bases, J shed 8 bases, and the junction held 3 bases outside the gene matches. This CDR3 has 14 residues. The CDR3 nucleotides read TGTGCCAGCAGCCGGACTAGCGGGAGTTATGAGCAGTTCTTC. This codes for CASSRTSGSYEQFF.

The rearrangement joins TRBV5-8 to TRBJ2-5, with D perhaps TRBD1 (6 bases). The CDR3 spans 14 residues. V was shortened by 0 bases and J by 2 bases, with 8 bases between the two germline ends. The V gene's germline CDR1 is SGHTS and CDR2 YDEGEE. The chain's CDR3 is CASSLVGGQETQYF. CDR3 nucleotides: TGTGCCAGCAGCTTGGTAGGGGGTCAAGAGACCCAGTACTTC.

The chain joins TRBV11-2 to TRBJ2-2, with D tentatively TRBD1 (5 bases). The ends were cut back, 5 bases at V and 1 base at J, with 14 bases in the middle. This CDR3 has 16 amino acids. Germline lookup yields CDR1 SGHAT and CDR2 FQNNGV. The CDR3 sequence: CASSRGTHMNTGELFF. The CDR3 nucleotides are TGTGCCAGCAGCAGGGGTACCCACATGAACACCGGGGAGCTGTTTTTT.

The V gene is TRBV6-5, the J gene TRBJ2-5, with D tentatively TRBD2 (5 bases). Germline V lookup: CDR1 MNHEY, CDR2 SVGAGI. The V end lost 0 bases, the J end lost 9 bases, and 17 bases lay between the germline ends. The CDR3 length is 15 residues. Written as DNA, the CDR3 is TGTGCCAGCAGTTACTCGGCTAGCCCCTTTAAGGCCCAGTACTTC. It is translated as CASSYSASPFKAQYF.

This rearrangement joins TRBV2 to TRBJ2-7, with 7 positions matching TRBD2. J was trimmed by 6 bases and V by 1 base; bases with no gene match: 3. Per germline, CDR1 SNHLY and CDR2 FYNNEI. The CDR3 has 13 residues. The CDR3 region has the DNA TGTGCCAGCAGTGAAGTGGGAGGGCCCGAGCAGTACTTC. It encodes CASSEVGGPEQYF.